This entry lists 2 T cell receptor beta chains sequenced from one sample in a study of T-cell memory formation after mild COVID-19. Each CDR3 protein gets one entry after TCRdb re-called the 5' RACE reads with MiXCR. The sample contains 40,000 to 60,000 distinct CDR3 sequences, over 8.5% of which appear only once. The material sequenced was PBMCs or a T cell subset sorted from them (not recorded which). The receptors shown here come from an adult woman who had mild COVID-19 (a few samples of this study predate the infection). Cell type and time point are not known.

J is TRBJ1-1 and V is TRBV20-1; 8 nucleotides match TRBD1. J was trimmed by 4 bases and V by 6 bases; bases with no gene match: 7. The CDR3 contains 13 residues. Germline V lookup: CDR1 DFQATT, CDR2 SNEGSKA (reference sequence). The CDR3 sequence is CSASTGDGTEAFF. The DNA of the CDR3 is TGCAGTGCCTCGACAGGGGATGGCACTGAAGCTTTCTTT.

This clonotype was seen more than once but under ten times. This chain uses TRBV7-3 with TRBJ2-1, with 8 positions matching TRBD1. Germline V gene sequence: CDR1 SGHTA, CDR2 FQGTGA. V shed 3 bases and J 7 bases; nucleotides not matched to a gene: 2. This CDR3 is 13 amino acids long. The CDR3 DNA sequence: TGTGCCAGCAGCTTGGACAGGGTAAATGAGCAGTTCTTC. Its protein is CASSLDRVNEQFF.